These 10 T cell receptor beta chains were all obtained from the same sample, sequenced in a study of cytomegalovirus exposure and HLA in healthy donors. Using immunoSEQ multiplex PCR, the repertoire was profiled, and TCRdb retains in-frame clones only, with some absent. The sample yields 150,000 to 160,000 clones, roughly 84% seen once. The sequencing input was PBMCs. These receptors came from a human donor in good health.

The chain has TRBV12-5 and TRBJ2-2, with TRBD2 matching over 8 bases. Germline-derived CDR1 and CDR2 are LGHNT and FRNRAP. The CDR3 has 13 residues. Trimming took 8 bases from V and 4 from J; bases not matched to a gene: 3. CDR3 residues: CASREGTTGELFF. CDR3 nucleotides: TGTGCTAGTCGGGAGGGAACCACCGGGGAGCTGTTTTTT.

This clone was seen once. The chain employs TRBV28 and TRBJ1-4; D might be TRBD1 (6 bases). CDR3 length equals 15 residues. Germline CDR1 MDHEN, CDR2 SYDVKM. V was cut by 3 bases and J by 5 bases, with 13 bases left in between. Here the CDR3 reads CASSFRGRVNEKLFF. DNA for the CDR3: TGTGCCAGCAGTTTCAGGGGCAGGGTCAATGAAAAACTGTTTTTT.

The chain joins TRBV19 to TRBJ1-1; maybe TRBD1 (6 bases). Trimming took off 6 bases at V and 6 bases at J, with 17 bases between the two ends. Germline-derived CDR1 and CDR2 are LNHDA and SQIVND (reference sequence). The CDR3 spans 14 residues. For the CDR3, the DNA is TGTGCCAGTAGCATCATCCCTTGGACAGCTGAAGCTTTCTTT. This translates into CASSIIPWTAEAFF.

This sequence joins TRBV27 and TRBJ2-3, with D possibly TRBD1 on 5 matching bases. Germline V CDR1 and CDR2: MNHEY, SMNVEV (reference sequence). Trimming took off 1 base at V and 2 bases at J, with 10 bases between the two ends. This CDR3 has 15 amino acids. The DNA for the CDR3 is TGTGCCAGCAGTTTATACAGGTATCTCACAGATACGCAGTATTTT. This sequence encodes CASSLYRYLTDTQYF.

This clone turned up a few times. CDR3 loop: CASSISSNQPQHF. The CDR3, as DNA: TGTGCCAGTAGTATCTCCAGCAATCAGCCCCAGCATTTT. The chain joins TRBV19 to TRBJ1-5, with D unclear. Germline V gene sequence: CDR1 LNHDA, CDR2 SQIVND (reference sequence). The germline V and J ends were trimmed by 3 bases and 1 base, with 4 bases remaining between them. This CDR3 spans 13 amino acids.

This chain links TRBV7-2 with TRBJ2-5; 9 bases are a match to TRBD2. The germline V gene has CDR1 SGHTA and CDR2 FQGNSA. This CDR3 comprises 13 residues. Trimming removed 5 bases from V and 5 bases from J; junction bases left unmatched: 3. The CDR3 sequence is CASSPRGGETQYF. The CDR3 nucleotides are TGTGCCAGCAGCCCGCGGGGGGGCGAGACCCAGTACTTC.

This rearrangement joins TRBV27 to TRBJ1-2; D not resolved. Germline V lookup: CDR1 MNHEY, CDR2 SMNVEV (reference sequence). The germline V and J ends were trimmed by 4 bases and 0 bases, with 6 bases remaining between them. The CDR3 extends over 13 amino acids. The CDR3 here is CASSSRANYGYTF. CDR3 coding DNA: TGTGCCAGCAGTTCGAGAGCTAACTATGGCTACACCTTC.

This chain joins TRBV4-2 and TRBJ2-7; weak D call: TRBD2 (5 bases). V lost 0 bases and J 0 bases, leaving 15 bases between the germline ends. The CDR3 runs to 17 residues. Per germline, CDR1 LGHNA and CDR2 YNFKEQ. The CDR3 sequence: CASSQDTRSGTSYEQYF. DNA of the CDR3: TGTGCCAGCAGCCAAGATACCCGAAGCGGTACCTCCTACGAGCAGTACTTC.

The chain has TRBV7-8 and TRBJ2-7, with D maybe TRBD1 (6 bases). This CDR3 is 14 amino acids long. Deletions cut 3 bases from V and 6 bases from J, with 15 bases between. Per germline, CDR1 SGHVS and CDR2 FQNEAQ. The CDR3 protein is CASSFKVGQSEQYF. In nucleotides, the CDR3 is TGTGCCAGCAGCTTTAAAGTCGGACAGAGCGAGCAGTACTTC.

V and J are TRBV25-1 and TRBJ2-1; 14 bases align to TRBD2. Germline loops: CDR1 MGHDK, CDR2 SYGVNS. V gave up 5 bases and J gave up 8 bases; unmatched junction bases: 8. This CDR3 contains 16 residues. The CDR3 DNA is TGTGCCAGCAGTAAAGGACTAGCGGGAGGTTACGATGAGCAGTTCTTC. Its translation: CASSKGLAGGYDEQFF. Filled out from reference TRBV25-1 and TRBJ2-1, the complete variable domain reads EADIYQTPRYLVIGTGKKITLECSQTMGHDKMYWYQQDPGMELHLIHYSYGVNSTEKGDLSSESTVSRIRTEHFPLTLESARPSHTSQYLCASSKGLAGGYDEQFFGPGTRLTVL.